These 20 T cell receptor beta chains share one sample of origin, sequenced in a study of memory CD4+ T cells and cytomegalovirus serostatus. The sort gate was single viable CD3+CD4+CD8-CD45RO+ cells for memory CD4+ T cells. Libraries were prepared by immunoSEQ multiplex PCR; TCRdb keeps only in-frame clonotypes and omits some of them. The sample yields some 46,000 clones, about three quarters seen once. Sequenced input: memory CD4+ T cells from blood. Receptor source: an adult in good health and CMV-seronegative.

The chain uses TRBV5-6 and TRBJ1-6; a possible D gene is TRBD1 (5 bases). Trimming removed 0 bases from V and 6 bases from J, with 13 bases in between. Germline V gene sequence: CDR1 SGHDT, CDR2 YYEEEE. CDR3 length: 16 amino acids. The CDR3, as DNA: TGTGCCAGCAGCTTGGAAGGGGTAATGGGTAATTCACCCCTCCACTTT. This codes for CASSLEGVMGNSPLHF.

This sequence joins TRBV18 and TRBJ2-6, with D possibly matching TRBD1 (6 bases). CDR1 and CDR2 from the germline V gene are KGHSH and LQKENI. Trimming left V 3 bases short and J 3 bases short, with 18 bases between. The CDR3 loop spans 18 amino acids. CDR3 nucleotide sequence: TGTGCCAGCTCACCCCTTCGACTAACAGGGTTTGGGGCCAACGTCCTGACTTTC. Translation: CASSPLRLTGFGANVLTF.

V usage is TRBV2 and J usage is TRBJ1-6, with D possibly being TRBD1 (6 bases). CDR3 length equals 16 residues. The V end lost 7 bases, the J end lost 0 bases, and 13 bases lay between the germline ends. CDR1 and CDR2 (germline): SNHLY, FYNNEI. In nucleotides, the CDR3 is TGTGCCAGCACATCCACAGGGAGCTCCTATAATTCACCCCTCCACTTT. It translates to CASTSTGSSYNSPLHF. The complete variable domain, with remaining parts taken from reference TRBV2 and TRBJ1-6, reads EPEVTQTPSHQVTQMGQEVILRCVPISNHLYFYWYRQILGQKVEFLVSFYNNEISEKSEIFDDQFSVERPDGSNFTLKIRSTKLEDSAMYFCASTSTGSSYNSPLHFGNGTRLTVT.

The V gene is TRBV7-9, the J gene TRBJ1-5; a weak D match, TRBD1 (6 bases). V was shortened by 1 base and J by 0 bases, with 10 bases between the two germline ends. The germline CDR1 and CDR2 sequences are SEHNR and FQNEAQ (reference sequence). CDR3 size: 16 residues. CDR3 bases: TGTGCCAGCAGCTTAGTTCGGGGGCGTAGCAATCAGCCCCAGCATTTT. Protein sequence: CASSLVRGRSNQPQHF.

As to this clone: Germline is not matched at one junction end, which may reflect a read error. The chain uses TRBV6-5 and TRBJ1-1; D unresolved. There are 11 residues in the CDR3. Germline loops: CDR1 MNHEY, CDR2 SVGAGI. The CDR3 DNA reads TGTGCCAGCAATTACTTGGAAGAAGCTTTCTTT. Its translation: CASNYLEEAFF.

The CDR3 nucleotides read TGTGCCAGCAGCCTGGGGGGGCCCTACGAGCAGTACTTC. Residues: CASSLGGPYEQYF. This chain joins TRBV5-6 and TRBJ2-7, with D possibly TRBD2 on 7 matching bases. Looked up from germline, CDR1 is SGHDT and CDR2 is YYEEEE. This CDR3 is 13 amino acids long. The V end lost 4 bases, the J end lost 2 bases, and 10 bases lay between the germline ends.

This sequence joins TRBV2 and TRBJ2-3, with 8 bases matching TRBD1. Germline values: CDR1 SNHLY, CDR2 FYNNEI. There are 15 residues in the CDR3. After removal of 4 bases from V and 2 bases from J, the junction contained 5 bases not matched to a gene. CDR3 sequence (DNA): TGTGCCAGCAGTGGGGGACAGGTAGTCACAGATACGCAGTATTTT. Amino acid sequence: CASSGGQVVTDTQYF.

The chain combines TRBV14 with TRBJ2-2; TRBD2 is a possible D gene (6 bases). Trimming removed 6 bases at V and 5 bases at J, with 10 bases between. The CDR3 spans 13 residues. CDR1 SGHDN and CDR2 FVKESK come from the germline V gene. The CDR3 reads CASRVGGTGELFF. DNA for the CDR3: TGTGCCAGCAGAGTGGGGGGAACCGGGGAGCTGTTTTTT.

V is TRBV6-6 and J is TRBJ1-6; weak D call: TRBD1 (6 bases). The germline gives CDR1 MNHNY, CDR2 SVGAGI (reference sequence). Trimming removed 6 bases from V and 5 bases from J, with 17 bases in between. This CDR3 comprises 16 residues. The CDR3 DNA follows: TGTGCCAGCAGGCCCTTACAGGGAGGAGATAATTCACCCCTCCACTTT. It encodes CASRPLQGGDNSPLHF.

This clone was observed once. The CDR3 DNA sequence: TGTGCCAGTAGCGAGGGGACAGGGCTGGAAGCTTTCTTT. Translating gives CASSEGTGLEAFF. The V call is TRBV19, the J call TRBJ1-1; TRBD1 aligns across 9 bases. V trimming: 6 bases; J trimming: 8 bases; junction bases outside the gene matches: 7. CDR3 length: 13 residues. Germline V gene data show CDR1 as LNHDA and CDR2 as SQIVND (reference sequence).

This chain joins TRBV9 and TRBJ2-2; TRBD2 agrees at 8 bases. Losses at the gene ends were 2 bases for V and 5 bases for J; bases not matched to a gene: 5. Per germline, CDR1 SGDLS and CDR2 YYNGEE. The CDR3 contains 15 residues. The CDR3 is CASSVSASGTGELFF. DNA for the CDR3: TGTGCCAGCAGCGTCAGTGCTAGCGGGACCGGGGAGCTGTTTTTT.

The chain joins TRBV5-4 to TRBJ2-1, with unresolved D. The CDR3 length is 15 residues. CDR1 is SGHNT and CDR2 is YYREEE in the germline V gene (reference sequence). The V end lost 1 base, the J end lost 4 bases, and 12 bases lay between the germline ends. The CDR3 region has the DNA TGTGCCAGCAGCTTGTCCCAGCGTGGGTACAATGAGCAGTTCTTC. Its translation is CASSLSQRGYNEQFF.

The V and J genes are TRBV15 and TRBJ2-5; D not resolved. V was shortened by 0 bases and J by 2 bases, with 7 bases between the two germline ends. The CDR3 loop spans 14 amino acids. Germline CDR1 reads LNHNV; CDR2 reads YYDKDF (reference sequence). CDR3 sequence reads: CATSRDAQQETQYF. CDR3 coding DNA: TGTGCCACCAGCAGAGATGCACAGCAAGAGACCCAGTACTTC.

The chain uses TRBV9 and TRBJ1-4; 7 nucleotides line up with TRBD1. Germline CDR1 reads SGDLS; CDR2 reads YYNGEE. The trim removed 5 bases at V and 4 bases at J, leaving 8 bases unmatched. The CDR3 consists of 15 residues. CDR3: CASSFSGGDNEKLFF. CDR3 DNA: TGTGCCAGCAGTTTTTCAGGGGGGGATAATGAAAAACTGTTTTTT.

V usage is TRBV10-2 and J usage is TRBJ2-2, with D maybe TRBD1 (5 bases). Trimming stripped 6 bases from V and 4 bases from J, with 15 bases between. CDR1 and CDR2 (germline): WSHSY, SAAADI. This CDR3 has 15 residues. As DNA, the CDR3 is TGCGCCAGCAGCCCTCTAGGGGCCGGCACCGGGGAGCTGTTTTTT. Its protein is CASSPLGAGTGELFF.

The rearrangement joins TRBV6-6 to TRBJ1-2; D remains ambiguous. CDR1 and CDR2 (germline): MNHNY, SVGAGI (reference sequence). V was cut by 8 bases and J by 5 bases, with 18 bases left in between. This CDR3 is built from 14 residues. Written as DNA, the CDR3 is TGTGCCAGCCGACCGGGCCAGGCCTTTTATGGCTACACCTTC. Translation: CASRPGQAFYGYTF.

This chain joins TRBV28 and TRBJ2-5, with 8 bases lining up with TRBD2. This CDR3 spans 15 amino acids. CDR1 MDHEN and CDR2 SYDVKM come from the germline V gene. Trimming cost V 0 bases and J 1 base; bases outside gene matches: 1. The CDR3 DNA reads TGTGCCAGCAGTTTATGGCGGGGGGCCCAAGAGACCCAGTACTTC. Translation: CASSLWRGAQETQYF.

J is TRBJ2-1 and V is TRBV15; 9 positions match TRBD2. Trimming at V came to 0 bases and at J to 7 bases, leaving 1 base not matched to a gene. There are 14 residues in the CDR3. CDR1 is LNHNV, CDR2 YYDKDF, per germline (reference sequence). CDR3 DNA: TGTGCCACCAGCAGAGAGGGACTAGCAAATGAGCAGTTCTTC. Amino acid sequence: CATSREGLANEQFF.

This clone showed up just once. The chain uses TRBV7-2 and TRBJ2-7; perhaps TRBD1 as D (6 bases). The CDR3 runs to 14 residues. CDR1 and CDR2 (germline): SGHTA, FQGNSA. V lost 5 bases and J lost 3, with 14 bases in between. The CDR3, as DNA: TGTGCCAGCAGCCCGCCGGGACAAGGCTACGAGCAGTACTTC. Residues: CASSPPGQGYEQYF.

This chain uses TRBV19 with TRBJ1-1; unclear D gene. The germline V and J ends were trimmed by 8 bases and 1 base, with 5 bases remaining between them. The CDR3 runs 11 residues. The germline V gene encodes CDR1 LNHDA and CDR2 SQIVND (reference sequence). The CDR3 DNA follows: TGTGCCAGTGCCGAGAACACTGAAGCTTTCTTT. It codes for CASAENTEAFF.